Each of the 15 T cell receptor beta chains below was sequenced from the same sample in a study of response to subunit inactivated influenza vaccine. TCRdb redid the calling of the RT-PCR reads with MiXCR, one entry per CDR3 protein. Of hundreds of thousands of distinct CDR3 sequences listed, 7.6% are singletons. The sequences come from PBMCs from blood, collected roughly 24 months after vaccination. The receptors stem from a man between 50 and 70 years old who received an inactivated influenza vaccine.

V usage is TRBV28 and J usage is TRBJ2-2, with 11 bases that match TRBD1. The ends lost 2 bases at V and 4 bases at J; junction bases unmatched: 6. Looked up from germline, CDR1 is MDHEN and CDR2 is SYDVKM. The CDR3 spans 17 residues. The CDR3 reads CASSLNGQGAGTGELFF. The CDR3, as DNA: TGTGCCAGCAGTTTAAACGGACAGGGGGCGGGCACCGGGGAGCTGTTTTTT.

This clonotype appeared many times. The rearrangement joins TRBV28 to TRBJ1-1; D might be TRBD1 (5 bases). Germline loops: CDR1 MDHEN, CDR2 SYDVKM. The length of the CDR3 is 14 residues. V shed 8 bases and J shed 2 bases, with 15 bases lying between them. Here the CDR3 reads CASGWGLSNTEAFF. The DNA of the CDR3 is TGTGCCAGCGGTTGGGGCCTATCCAACACTGAAGCTTTCTTT.

This clonotype turned up a few times. The chain carries TRBV25-1 and TRBJ2-7; TRBD1 matches at 7 bases. Germline assignment: CDR1 MGHDK and CDR2 SYGVNS. This CDR3 region has 15 residues. V lost 7 bases and J lost 4; bases outside the gene matches: 13. The CDR3 loop is CASTSRGTESYEQYF. The CDR3 nucleotides read TGTGCCAGCACCTCCCGAGGGACAGAATCGTACGAGCAGTACTTC.

There are a few counts of this clonotype. This chain links TRBV6-1 with TRBJ1-2; 7 nucleotides match TRBD1. The length of the CDR3 is 17 residues. V lost 7 bases, J lost 3 bases, and 17 bases stayed unmatched. The V gene's germline CDR1 is MNHNS and CDR2 SASEGT. The CDR3 region has the DNA TGTGCCAGCAAAAACGTAATTGCCGGGACAGACTACTATGGCTACACCTTC. It encodes CASKNVIAGTDYYGYTF.

This clonotype was seen only a few times. The chain employs TRBV24-1 and TRBJ2-1; 13 nucleotides match TRBD2. Germline CDR1 and CDR2: KGHDR and SFDVKD. V was pared by 4 bases and J by 8 bases, with 7 bases of the junction left unmatched. The CDR3 is made up of 16 amino acids. As DNA, the CDR3 is TGTGCCACCAGTGAACCTGGACTAGCGGGAGTCTATGAGCAGTTCTTC. Residues: CATSEPGLAGVYEQFF.

This rearrangement joins TRBV30 to TRBJ2-2; the match to TRBD1 covers 8 bases. The CDR3 length is 13 residues. The V gene's germline CDR1 is GTSNPN and CDR2 SVGIG (reference sequence). Trimming took 3 bases from V and 5 from J; bases not matched to a gene: 2. The CDR3 protein is CAWRGQGTGELFF. CDR3 coding DNA: TGTGCCTGGAGAGGACAGGGAACCGGGGAGCTGTTTTTT. The whole variable domain, filled in from reference TRBV30 and TRBJ2-2, reads SQTIHQWPATLVQPVGSPLSLECTVEGTSNPNLYWYRQAAGRGLQLLFYSVGIGQISSEVPQNLSASRPQDRQFILSSKKLLLSDSGFYLCAWRGQGTGELFFGEGSRLTVL.

The chain joins TRBV24-1 to TRBJ1-3; 7 bases match TRBD1. Germline V gene data show CDR1 as KGHDR and CDR2 as SFDVKD. The V segment lost 3 bases and the J segment 4 bases; nucleotides outside the gene matches: 2. The CDR3 is made up of 14 amino acids. CDR3 DNA: TGTGCCACCAGTGATGGACAGGCGGGAAACACCATATATTTT. Residues: CATSDGQAGNTIYF.

There are a few counts of this clonotype. V and J are TRBV6-2 or TRBV6-3 and TRBJ2-6; TRBD1 is a possible D gene (6 bases). The V end was cut by 7 bases, the J end by 4 bases, with 14 bases between. Germline loops: CDR1 MNHEY, CDR2 SVGEGT. The CDR3 is 15 residues long. The CDR3 DNA follows: TGTGCCAGCACCCTCAGGGGCACCGGGGCCAACGTCCTGACTTTC. This codes for CASTLRGTGANVLTF.

This clonotype was recorded at least ten times. J is TRBJ1-1 and V is TRBV29-1; TRBD1 matches at 9 bases. CDR3 length: 14 amino acids. Germline V gives CDR1 SQVTM, CDR2 ANQGSEA. The V and J ends lost 7 bases and 0 bases, in that order; junction bases with no gene match: 6. The DNA of the CDR3 is TGCAGCGCCAACAGGGGGCATTTGAACACTGAAGCTTTCTTT. Protein: CSANRGHLNTEAFF.

In the case of this clonotype: A much larger clone differs from this one at a single base, so this may be a read error. V usage is TRBV7-8 and J usage is TRBJ2-5; TRBD1 agrees at 8 bases. The CDR3 covers 15 residues. Unmatched junction bases numbered 13, after V lost 8 bases and J lost 5 bases. Germline V gene sequence: CDR1 SGHVS, CDR2 FQNEAQ. The CDR3, as DNA: TGTGCCAGCCGCTCACTGGGACAGGTTGTCGAGACCCAGTACTTC. Encoded protein: CASRSLGQVVETQYF.

This clonotype turned up a few times. The gene calls are TRBV28 and TRBJ2-5; D remains unclear. The CDR3 consists of 12 residues. Germline V gives CDR1 MDHEN, CDR2 SYDVKM. Trimming removed 10 bases at V and 5 bases at J, with 14 bases between. The CDR3 region is CATGRITETQYF. The CDR3 nucleotides read TGTGCCACCGGACGGATTACGGAGACCCAGTACTTC.

This chain connects TRBV2 to TRBJ2-1, with TRBD2 matching over 10 bases. The trim removed 10 bases at V and 2 bases at J, leaving 5 bases unmatched. Germline-derived CDR1 and CDR2 are SNHLY and FYNNEI. This CDR3 is 14 amino acids long. CDR3 coding DNA: TGTGCCAACGAAGCGGGGGGGCCCTACAATGAGCAGTTCTTC. This encodes CANEAGGPYNEQFF.

This clonotype was counted between two and nine times. This chain links TRBV3-1 with TRBJ2-7; 9 bases fit TRBD2. The V gene's germline CDR1 is LGHDT and CDR2 YNNKEL (reference sequence). V was clipped by 1 base and J by 5 bases; unmatched bases: 6. The CDR3 contains 15 residues. DNA of the CDR3: TGTGCCAGCAGCCAAGCTGGGACTAGCCGGAACGAGCAGTACTTC. This encodes CASSQAGTSRNEQYF.

This clonotype was seen more than once but under ten times. The V gene is TRBV4-3, the J gene TRBJ1-2; no clear D. The CDR3 length is 12 residues. Germline V lookup: CDR1 LGHNA, CDR2 YSLEER. The V end was cut by 0 bases, the J end by 8 bases, with 7 bases between. The CDR3 is CASSQDNQGYTF. The CDR3 nucleotides are TGCGCCAGCAGCCAAGATAACCAGGGCTACACCTTC.

This clonotype has only a few counts. The genes are TRBV5-1 and TRBJ2-2; TRBD2 matches 10 bases. The V gene end was trimmed by 0 bases and the J gene end by 3 bases; junction bases not matched to a gene: 5. The CDR3 has 17 residues. CDR1 is SGHRS and CDR2 is YFSETQ in the germline V gene. The CDR3 DNA reads as TGCGCCAGCAGCTTGGGACTAGCGGGTCGGGACACCGGGGAGCTGTTTTTT. Encoded protein: CASSLGLAGRDTGELFF.